These 27 T cell receptor beta chains share one sample of origin, sequenced in a study of blood T cell repertoires in COVID-19. Libraries were prepared by immunoSEQ multiplex PCR; TCRdb keeps only in-frame clonotypes and omits some of them. In the table there are 110,000 to 150,000 clones, about nine tenths of which are singletons. Specimen: peripheral blood. These receptors were collected from a man in his forties or fifties with active or convalescent COVID-19.

The rearrangement links TRBV28 to TRBJ2-1; 14 positions agree with TRBD2. CDR3 length equals 15 residues. The V and J ends lost 3 bases and 12 bases, in that order; junction bases with no gene match: 7. Germline assignment: CDR1 MDHEN and CDR2 SYDVKM. In DNA, the CDR3 is TGTGCCAGCAGTTTCACCGGACTAGCGGGAGGAGTGCAGTTCTTC. Amino acid sequence: CASSFTGLAGGVQFF.

The V call is TRBV5-1, the J call TRBJ2-5; a possible D gene is TRBD1 (6 bases). The germline CDR1 and CDR2 sequences are SGHRS and YFSETQ. The CDR3 has 13 amino acids. V was clipped by 0 bases and J by 8 bases, with 11 bases between them. This CDR3 is CASSLEDRSTQYF. CDR3 nucleotide sequence: TGCGCCAGCAGCTTGGAGGACAGAAGCACCCAGTACTTC.

V and J are TRBV9 and TRBJ2-2, with 10 bases matching TRBD1. The J segment lost 6 bases and the V segment lost 1 base, leaving 3 bases of the junction unmatched. The CDR3 spans 15 residues. Per germline, CDR1 SGDLS and CDR2 YYNGEE. CDR3 DNA: TGTGCCAGCAGCGTACTGGACAGGGGGGCCGGGGAGCTGTTTTTT. Encoded protein: CASSVLDRGAGELFF.

The chain is built from TRBV5-1 and TRBJ2-3; 11 nucleotides agree with TRBD2. After removal of 3 bases from V and 7 bases from J, the junction contained 13 bases not matched to a gene. CDR3 size: 17 residues. Germline V CDR1 and CDR2: SGHRS, YFSETQ. In DNA, the CDR3 is TGCGCCAGCAGCTACGTGGGGGGGACTAGCGGCAGGAATACGCAGTATTTT. Translated, it gives CASSYVGGTSGRNTQYF.

The gene calls are TRBV2 and TRBJ2-7, with 11 bases aligning to TRBD1. V gave up 4 bases and J gave up 4 bases; unmatched junction bases: 6. The CDR3 is 15 residues long. CDR1 SNHLY and CDR2 FYNNEI come from the germline V gene. In nucleotides, the CDR3 is TGTGCCAGCAGTGTTGGGACAGGGGGAAGGTACGAGCAGTACTTC. This codes for CASSVGTGGRYEQYF.

The chain joins TRBV11-2 to TRBJ2-1; TRBD2 matches 9 bases. V shed 6 bases, J shed 8 bases, and the junction held 8 bases outside the gene matches. CDR3 size: 14 residues. CDR1 SGHAT and CDR2 FQNNGV come from the germline V gene. The CDR3 region has the DNA TGTGCCAGCAGGCGGGAGGGGGCATTTGATGAGCAGTTCTTC. This encodes CASRREGAFDEQFF.

A single count supports this clone. The V gene is TRBV18, the J gene TRBJ2-2; TRBD1 matches at 7 bases. In germline, CDR1 is KGHSH, CDR2 LQKENI. The CDR3 contains 16 residues. Unmatched junction bases numbered 10, after V lost 3 bases and J lost 6 bases. CDR3 residues: CASSPSPGQAAGELFF. The CDR3, as DNA: TGTGCCAGCTCACCCTCCCCAGGACAGGCGGCCGGGGAGCTGTTTTTT. The whole variable domain, filled in from reference TRBV18 and TRBJ2-2, reads NAGVMQNPRHLVRRRGQEARLRCSPMKGHSHVYWYRQLPEEGLKFMVYLQKENIIDESGMPKERFSAEFPKEGPSILRIQQVVRGDSAAYFCASSPSPGQAAGELFFGEGSRLTVL.

V is TRBV5-1 and J is TRBJ2-3, with D hard to call. CDR1 SGHRS and CDR2 YFSETQ come from the germline V gene. The CDR3 is 15 residues long. V was pared by 0 bases and J by 2 bases, with 10 bases between. CDR3 DNA: TGCGCCAGCAGCTTGGGTTACGGAGACACAGATACGCAGTATTTT. Amino acids: CASSLGYGDTDTQYF.

This sequence joins TRBV21-1 and TRBJ2-3; TRBD1, the D gene given by the table, was not confirmed from the DNA. TRBV21-1 is an annotated pseudogene. The CDR3 totals 15 residues. The CDR3 protein is CASSRRDRDTDTQYF. Here the CDR3 DNA reads TGTGCCAGCAGCCGCCGGGACAGGGATACAGATACGCAGTATTTT.

This chain joins TRBV18 and TRBJ2-7; 9 nucleotides match TRBD1. This CDR3 is built from 14 residues. The trim removed 5 bases at V and 2 bases at J, leaving 4 bases unmatched. CDR1 is KGHSH and CDR2 is LQKENI in the germline V gene. For the CDR3, the DNA is TGTGCCAGCTCATCGGGACAGGGAACCTACGAGCAGTACTTC. It translates to CASSSGQGTYEQYF. The variable domain in full, with the rest retrieved from reference TRBV18 and TRBJ2-7, is NAGVMQNPRHLVRRRGQEARLRCSPMKGHSHVYWYRQLPEEGLKFMVYLQKENIIDESGMPKERFSAEFPKEGPSILRIQQVVRGDSAAYFCASSSGQGTYEQYFGPGTRLTVT.

V is TRBV7-3 and J is TRBJ2-1; TRBD2 aligns across 7 bases. The germline gives CDR1 SGHTA, CDR2 FQGTGA. After removal of 1 base from V and 3 bases from J, the junction contained 6 bases not matched to a gene. This CDR3 is built from 16 residues. This CDR3 is CASSLSGSGDYNEQFF. The CDR3 DNA follows: TGTGCCAGCAGCTTAAGCGGGAGCGGGGACTACAATGAGCAGTTCTTC.

This chain joins TRBV7-9 and TRBJ2-2; D might be TRBD2 (5 bases). This CDR3 is 16 amino acids long. Trimming took 5 bases from V and 0 from J, leaving 13 bases between them. Germline CDR1 and CDR2: SEHNR and FQNEAQ (reference sequence). This chain's CDR3 is CASSPVEGPNTGELFF. In nucleotides, the CDR3 is TGTGCCAGCAGCCCCGTCGAGGGCCCGAACACCGGGGAGCTGTTTTTT.

The chain uses TRBV4-2 and TRBJ1-2; TRBD1 agrees at 8 bases. From germline, CDR1 is LGHNA and CDR2 YNFKEQ. The V segment lost 1 base and the J segment 0 bases; nucleotides outside the gene matches: 4. The CDR3 sequence is 16 residues long. In DNA, the CDR3 is TGTGCCAGCAGCCAAGTAGGGACAGGCACTAACTATGGCTACACCTTC. Its translation is CASSQVGTGTNYGYTF.

This chain connects TRBV5-1 to TRBJ2-1, with 7 positions matching TRBD1. The CDR3 loop spans 13 amino acids. Germline V gene sequence: CDR1 SGHRS, CDR2 YFSETQ. V trimming: 5 bases; J trimming: 7 bases; junction bases outside the gene matches: 6. In DNA, the CDR3 is TGCGCCAGCAGGGATTCGACAGGGAATGAGCAGTTCTTC. Protein sequence: CASRDSTGNEQFF.

This chain uses TRBV27 with TRBJ1-4; a weak D match, TRBD1 (5 bases). The CDR3 consists of 17 residues. V gave up 3 bases and J gave up 3 bases, with 17 bases separating them. Looked up from germline, CDR1 is MNHEY and CDR2 is SMNVEV (reference sequence). CDR3 bases: TGTGCCAGCAGTTTCCTTCCCCCTTTGGGGCCTAATGAAAAACTGTTTTTT. Its protein is CASSFLPPLGPNEKLFF.

By share, this clone counts as large. The chain is built from TRBV6-1 and TRBJ2-5; tentative D call: TRBD1 (6 bases). V gave up 1 base and J gave up 4 bases, with 13 bases separating them. The germline V gene encodes CDR1 MNHNS and CDR2 SASEGT. The CDR3 sequence is 15 residues long. DNA for the CDR3: TGTGCCAGCAGTGAAGAAACAGGGATGAGAGAGACCCAGTACTTC. Translating gives CASSEETGMRETQYF.

V and J are TRBV7-9 and TRBJ1-2; D is perhaps TRBD1 (5 bases). The V end was cut by 1 base, the J end by 4 bases, with 7 bases between. The CDR3 runs 13 residues. Looked up from germline, CDR1 is SEHNR and CDR2 is FQNEAQ (reference sequence). In DNA form, the CDR3 reads TGTGCCAGCAGCTTAGACAGGACCTATGGCTACACCTTC. Its translation: CASSLDRTYGYTF.

The genes are TRBV6-5 and TRBJ2-3, with TRBD2 matching over 9 bases. CDR1 and CDR2 (germline): MNHEY, SVGAGI. The CDR3 totals 16 residues. V dropped 4 bases and J dropped 5; count of bases not matched to a gene: 10. The CDR3 nucleotides are TGTGCCAGCAGTTGGAGCGGGAGGCAAGGTAGAGATACGCAGTATTTT. Its translation is CASSWSGRQGRDTQYF.

This chain connects TRBV6-4 to TRBJ2-3, with a possible D match to TRBD1 (5 bases). Trimming removed 4 bases from V and 7 bases from J, with 18 bases in between. CDR1 is MRHNA and CDR2 is SNTAGT in the germline V gene. This CDR3 has 15 amino acids. The CDR3: CASSASLGSGNTQYF. The CDR3 DNA is TGTGCCAGCAGTGCCTCCCTCGGGTCAGGGAATACGCAGTATTTT.

The V call is TRBV28, the J call TRBJ1-3; D might be TRBD1 (5 bases). The CDR3 is 15 amino acids. Germline V lookup: CDR1 MDHEN, CDR2 SYDVKM. V was trimmed by 5 bases and J by 1 base, leaving 12 bases between them. The CDR3 coding sequence is TGTGCCAGCAGTAGACAGCCAGTTTCTGGAAACACCATATATTTT. It specifies CASSRQPVSGNTIYF.

The chain has TRBV2 and TRBJ2-5; no reliable D call. Trimming shortened V by 8 bases and J by 1 base, and 8 bases separated the two germline ends. The CDR3 sequence is 12 residues long. Germline V gene data show CDR1 as SNHLY and CDR2 as FYNNEI. CDR3 nucleotide sequence: TGTGCCAGCCGATACTTCCAAGAGACCCAGTACTTC. This gives the protein CASRYFQETQYF.

The chain has TRBV7-9 and TRBJ2-7; maybe TRBD2 (5 bases). There are 15 residues in the CDR3. CDR1 and CDR2 (germline): SEHNR, FQNEAQ (reference sequence). Trimming pared 0 bases from V and 7 bases from J, leaving 16 bases between. In nucleotides, the CDR3 is TGTGCCAGCAGCTTAGCGGGAGAGGCTTGGGAAGAGCAGTACTTC. It is translated as CASSLAGEAWEEQYF.

This clone was counted a single time. The gene calls are TRBV4-3 and TRBJ1-5, with no clear D. The CDR3 covers 13 residues. Trimming left V 1 base short and J 5 bases short, with 6 bases between. Germline V CDR1 and CDR2: LGHNA, YSLEER. In DNA form, the CDR3 reads TGCGCCAGCAGCCAAGCCCGAGATCAGCCCCAGCATTTT. Its protein is CASSQARDQPQHF.

This chain uses TRBV19 with TRBJ2-5; TRBD2 matches at 7 bases. The CDR3 totals 15 residues. The J segment lost 1 base and the V segment lost 5 bases, leaving 7 bases of the junction unmatched. Germline V gene sequence: CDR1 LNHDA, CDR2 SQIVND (reference sequence). The CDR3 DNA reads TGTGCCAGTAGTGTGGGAGGGGCCCGCCAAGAGACCCAGTACTTC. Protein product: CASSVGGARQETQYF.

The genes are TRBV7-6 and TRBJ2-3; 11 nucleotides agree with TRBD1. V lost 5 bases, J lost 4 bases, and 8 bases stayed unmatched. This CDR3 is 16 amino acids long. Germline V CDR1 and CDR2: SGHVS, FNYEAQ. This CDR3 reads CASSARTGGVSDTQYF. The CDR3 DNA sequence: TGTGCCAGCAGCGCTCGGACAGGGGGCGTTTCAGATACGCAGTATTTT.

This clone came up once. The V and J genes are TRBV19 and TRBJ2-2; tentative D call: TRBD2 (6 bases). The CDR3 runs 16 residues. Germline values: CDR1 LNHDA, CDR2 SQIVND (reference sequence). V was trimmed by 5 bases and J by 2 bases, leaving 15 bases between them. The CDR3 protein is CASSLLLGLNTGELFF. The CDR3 region has the DNA TGTGCCAGTAGTCTCCTTTTGGGACTTAACACCGGGGAGCTGTTTTTT.

Comments on this clone: Within the sample, other DNA sequences also encode this same CDR3. The rearrangement links TRBV3-1 (or the pseudogene TRBV3-2) to TRBJ2-7; D uncertain. The CDR3 sequence is 11 residues long. The germline V and J ends were trimmed by 1 base and 4 bases, with 2 bases remaining between them. The V gene's germline CDR1 is LGHDT and CDR2 YNNKEL (reference sequence). CDR3 amino acids: CASSQAYEQYF. The CDR3 DNA is TGTGCCAGCAGCCAAGCTTACGAGCAGTACTTC.